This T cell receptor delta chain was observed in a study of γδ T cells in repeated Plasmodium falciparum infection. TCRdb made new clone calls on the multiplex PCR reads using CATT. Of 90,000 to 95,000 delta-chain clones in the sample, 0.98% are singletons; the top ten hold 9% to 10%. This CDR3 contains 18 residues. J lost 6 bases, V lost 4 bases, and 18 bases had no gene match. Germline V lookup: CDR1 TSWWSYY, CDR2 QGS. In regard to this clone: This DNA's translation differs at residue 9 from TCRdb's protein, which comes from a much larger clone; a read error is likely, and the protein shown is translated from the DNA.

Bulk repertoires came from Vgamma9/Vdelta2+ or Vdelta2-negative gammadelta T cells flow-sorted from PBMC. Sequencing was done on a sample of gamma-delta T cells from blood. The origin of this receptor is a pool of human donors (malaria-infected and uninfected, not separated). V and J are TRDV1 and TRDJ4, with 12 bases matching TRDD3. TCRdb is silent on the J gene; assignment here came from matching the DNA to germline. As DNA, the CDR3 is TGTGCTCTTGGGGGAAAAACCTCCAGCTGGGGGATACGCGGGACCCTGATCTTT. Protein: CALGGKTSSWGIRGTLIF.